This T cell receptor beta chain was documented in a study of a mutant IDH1 vaccine in newly diagnosed glioma. Study overall: Treatment recipients were roughly 62% male and around 40% female, and their mean age was 40.4 years. Antecedent treatment encompassed radiotherapy, temozolomide, or their combination; the majority received both.

TCRdb keeps only in-frame clones here, not all; method: immunoSEQ multiplex PCR. The sample includes tens of thousands of clones, around 80% of them seen just once. The time point was: baseline, week 1 (first vaccination visit). Treatment denoted: pre-vaccination baseline after standard-of-care therapy. The CDR3 has 16 residues. CDR1 SNHLY and CDR2 FYNNEI come from the germline V gene. V shed 8 bases and J 5 bases; nucleotides not matched to a gene: 14. The receptor was derived from a man aged 50 to 59 with glioma. Some clones in this sample may be carry-over from other donors' samples. The input for sequencing was peripheral blood mononuclear cells (PBMCs), taken from a glioma patient treated with radiotherapy, temozolomide or both. V gene TRBV2 combines with J gene TRBJ2-3; 9 nucleotides agree with TRBD2. CDR3 sequence reads: CASYGVAGAGGDTQYF. The CDR3 DNA follows: TGTGCCAGCTACGGTGTAGCGGGAGCCGGAGGAGATACGCAGTATTTT.